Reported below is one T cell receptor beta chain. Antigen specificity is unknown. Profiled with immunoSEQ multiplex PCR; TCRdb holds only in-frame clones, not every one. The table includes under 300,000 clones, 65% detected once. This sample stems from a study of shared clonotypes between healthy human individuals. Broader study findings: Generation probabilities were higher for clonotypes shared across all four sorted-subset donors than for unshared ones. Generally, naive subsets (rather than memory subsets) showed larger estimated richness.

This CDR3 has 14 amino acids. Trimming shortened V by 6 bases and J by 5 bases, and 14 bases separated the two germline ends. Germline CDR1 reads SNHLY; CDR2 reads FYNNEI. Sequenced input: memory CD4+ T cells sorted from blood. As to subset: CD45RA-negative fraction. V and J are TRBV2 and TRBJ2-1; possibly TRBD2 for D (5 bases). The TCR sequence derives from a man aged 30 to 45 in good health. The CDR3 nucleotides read TGTGCCAGCAGGTGGGAGCAGCTTAACAATGAGCAGTTCTTC. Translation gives CASRWEQLNNEQFF.